The 10 T cell receptor beta chains below come from one sample, sequenced in a study of CXCR3-negative and CXCR3-positive naive CD8 T cells (dated by TCRdb to about 2019). General study outcomes and caveats: TRB CDR3s from CXCR3-positive naive cells showed higher hydrophobicity (lower Kidera factor 4), lower energy, and higher strength and volume indices than CXCR3-negative naive cells.

Which antigens these TCRs recognize remains unknown. Sequencing relied on a NextSeq 550. The Human TCR Profiling Kit (MiLaboratory) was used to make UMI-labeled 5' RACE TRB cDNA libraries. After TCRdb reprocessed the reads, each CDR3 protein sequence was kept as one row, without DNA. The sample table includes about 94,000 distinct CDR3 sequences. 0.5% to 0.55% of the sample lies in the top ten. Sequencing was performed on naive CXCR3+ CD8+ T cells from blood. Interpreted using the paper, the cell subset or site label stands for: CD45RO-CCR7+CD27+CD95- naive CD8+ T cells expressing CXCR3 (TNR3+). These TCRs come from a human donor in good health. Some clones in this sample may be carry-over from other donors' samples.

The genes are TRBV28 and TRBJ1-4; no DNA is available, so the TRBD1 call from TCRdb remains unchecked. The CDR3 is 17 amino acids. Germline CDR1 reads MDHEN; CDR2 reads SYDVKM. CDR3 residues: CASSPGTGLPLNEKLFF.

The J gene is TRBJ2-7, the V gene TRBV5-1; TCRdb picks TRBD1, but there is no DNA to check that call. Germline V gene lookup returns CDR1 SGHRS and CDR2 YFSETQ. This CDR3 has 14 residues. CDR3 sequence: CASSSTGGDYEQYF.

The chain uses TRBV6-6 and TRBJ2-3; TCRdb returns TRBD1, unconfirmable since there is no DNA. This CDR3 contains 13 residues. Per the germline V gene, CDR1 is MNHNY and CDR2 is SVGAGI (reference sequence). CDR3 in amino acids: CASSTSGGDTQYF.

V and J are TRBV27 and TRBJ1-1. The germline V gene encodes CDR1 MNHEY and CDR2 SMNVEV (reference sequence). The CDR3 consists of 13 residues. The CDR3 protein is CASSFGGNTEAFF.

The rearrangement links TRBV6-5 to TRBJ2-7; lacking DNA, the TRBD2 call made by TCRdb goes unchecked. CDR1 and CDR2 from the germline V gene are MNHEY and SVGAGI. The CDR3 has 14 residues. This chain's CDR3 is CASSQAEGTYEQYF.

This chain links TRBV28 with TRBJ2-1. Germline V gene lookup returns CDR1 MDHEN and CDR2 SYDVKM. The CDR3 extends over 13 amino acids. CDR3 protein: CASSTLGYNEQFF.

The V gene is TRBV6-2 or TRBV6-3, the J gene TRBJ2-7; the D call from TCRdb, TRBD1, cannot be confirmed without DNA. The CDR3 has 14 amino acids. The germline V gene has CDR1 MNHEY and CDR2 SVGEGT. The CDR3 region is CASSPQGQSYEQYF.

This chain uses TRBV7-3 with TRBJ2-7; checking the TCRdb D call of TRBD2 is not possible without DNA. This CDR3 spans 14 amino acids. The germline V gene has CDR1 SGHTA and CDR2 FQGTGA. The CDR3 spells CASSLTGGEDEQYF.

The V and J genes are TRBV27 and TRBJ2-3; the D call from TCRdb, TRBD1, cannot be confirmed without DNA. Germline V gene data show CDR1 as MNHEY and CDR2 as SMNVEV (reference sequence). The CDR3 extends over 15 amino acids. The CDR3 reads CASNTGGAFPDTQYF.

J is TRBJ1-2 and V is TRBV5-1; there is no DNA to check the TCRdb D call of TRBD1. There are 13 residues in the CDR3. From germline, CDR1 is SGHRS and CDR2 YFSETQ. CDR3 residues: CASSFDGTYGYTF. The variable domain in full, with the rest retrieved from reference TRBV5-1 and TRBJ1-2, is KAGVTQTPRYLIKTRGQQVTLSCSPISGHRSVSWYQQTPGQGLQFLFEYFSETQRNKGNFPGRFSGRQFSNSRSEMNVSTLELGDSALYLCASSFDGTYGYTFGSGTRLTVV.